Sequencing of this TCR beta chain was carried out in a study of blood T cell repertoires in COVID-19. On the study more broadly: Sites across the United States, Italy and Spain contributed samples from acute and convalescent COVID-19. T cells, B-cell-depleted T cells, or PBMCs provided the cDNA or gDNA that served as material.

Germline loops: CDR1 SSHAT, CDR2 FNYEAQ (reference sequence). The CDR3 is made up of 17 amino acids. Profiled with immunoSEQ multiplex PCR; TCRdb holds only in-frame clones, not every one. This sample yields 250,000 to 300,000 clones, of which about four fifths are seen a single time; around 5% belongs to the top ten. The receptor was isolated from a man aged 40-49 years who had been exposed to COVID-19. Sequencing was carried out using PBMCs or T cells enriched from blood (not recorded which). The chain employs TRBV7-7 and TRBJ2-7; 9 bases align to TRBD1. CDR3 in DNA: TGTGCTAGGGGCCCAAATCACAGGGGGCGCCCCCACTACGAGCAGTACTTC. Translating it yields CARGPNHRGRPHYEQYF. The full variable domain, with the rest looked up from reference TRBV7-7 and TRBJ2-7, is GAGVSQSPRYKVTKRGQDVTLRCDPISSHATLYWYQQALGQGPEFLTYFNYEAQPDKSGLPSDRFSAERPEGSISTLTIQRTEQRDSAMYRCARGPNHRGRPHYEQYFGPGTRLTVT.